This T cell receptor beta chain was recorded in a study of T cell responses to AZD1222 COVID-19 vaccine. TCRdb's table, derived via immunoSEQ multiplex PCR, lists solely in-frame clones and lacks some. The sample carries roughly 140,000 clones, 92% recorded once. This CDR3 spans 16 amino acids. Germline V gives CDR1 LNHDA, CDR2 SQIVND (reference sequence). The V gene lost 3 bases and the J gene lost 0 bases, with 11 bases spanning the gap. Material: peripheral blood, obtained 28 days after the second AZD1222 dose. The sequence came from an adult who received the AZD1222 COVID-19 vaccine. V is TRBV19 and J is TRBJ1-4; no firm D call. CDR3 region: CASSIMGRATNEKLFF. The CDR3 bases are TGTGCCAGTAGTATCATGGGCCGTGCAACTAATGAAAAACTGTTTTTT.